The 17 T cell receptor beta chains below come from one sample, sequenced in a study of blood T cell repertoires in COVID-19. Generated by immunoSEQ multiplex PCR, the TCRdb table keeps only in-frame clones and is missing some. The sample shows roughly 52,000 clones, more than 70% of them seen only once. The sample comprised peripheral blood. These receptors were collected from a human donor in a cohort sampled during active COVID-19.

V is TRBV11-2 and J is TRBJ2-3, with 10 bases lining up with TRBD2. The V and J ends lost 5 bases and 0 bases, in that order; junction bases with no gene match: 2. Germline V gene data show CDR1 as SGHAT and CDR2 as FQNNGV. The CDR3 is 15 amino acids. This chain's CDR3 is CASSQAGGSTDTQYF. Here the CDR3 DNA reads TGTGCCAGCAGCCAAGCGGGGGGGAGCACAGATACGCAGTATTTT.

This clone was recorded a few times. The chain couples TRBV19 to TRBJ1-5; tentatively, D is TRBD1 (6 bases). Trimming took 7 bases from V and 9 from J, leaving 16 bases between them. Germline assignment: CDR1 LNHDA and CDR2 SQIVND (reference sequence). The CDR3 runs to 13 residues. The CDR3 DNA is TGTGCCAGTAATCAGGGGACGGCCAGGCCCCAGCATTTT. Translating it yields CASNQGTARPQHF.

This sequence joins TRBV6-5 and TRBJ2-1; 13 bases are shared with TRBD2. Germline CDR1 and CDR2: MNHEY and SVGAGI. The CDR3 loop spans 15 amino acids. Trimming cost V 2 bases and J 7 bases; bases outside gene matches: 2. The CDR3 sequence: CASSYTSGGANEQFF. In DNA, the CDR3 is TGTGCCAGCAGTTACACTAGCGGGGGGGCGAATGAGCAGTTCTTC.

This rearrangement joins TRBV27 to TRBJ2-3; 16 positions match TRBD2. CDR1 is MNHEY, CDR2 SMNVEV, per germline (reference sequence). The CDR3 loop spans 17 amino acids. The V gene end was trimmed by 3 bases and the J gene end by 11 bases; junction bases not matched to a gene: 11. DNA of the CDR3: TGTGCCAGCAGTTTGGGACTAGCGGGGGGGCGAATAATGGGGCAGTATTTT. Protein: CASSLGLAGGRIMGQYF.

CDR3 DNA: TGTGCCAGCTCATTACGGACAGGGGGCACAGATACGCAGTATTTT. Its protein product is CASSLRTGGTDTQYF. This chain connects TRBV18 to TRBJ2-3; 9 positions agree with TRBD1. V was pared by 5 bases and J by 1 base, with 4 bases of the junction left unmatched. Germline V CDR1 and CDR2: KGHSH, LQKENI. This CDR3 is built from 15 residues.

The rearrangement links TRBV30 to TRBJ1-6, with unresolved D. Trimming cost V 0 bases and J 6 bases, with 9 bases left between them. The CDR3 covers 14 residues. Germline CDR1 GTSNPN, CDR2 SVGIG (reference sequence). CDR3 in DNA: TGTGCCTGGAGTGTTTCGGGATTTAATTCACCCCTCCACTTT. This gives the protein CAWSVSGFNSPLHF.

The genes are TRBV30 and TRBJ2-3, with TRBD1 as a possible D gene (5 bases). The CDR3 spans 13 residues. Germline values: CDR1 GTSNPN, CDR2 SVGIG (reference sequence). Trimming pared 1 base from V and 2 bases from J, leaving 7 bases between. CDR3 loop: CAWSARVTDTQYF. The CDR3 nucleotides read TGTGCCTGGAGTGCCAGGGTCACAGATACGCAGTATTTT.

This chain joins TRBV6-5 and TRBJ1-5; D possibly corresponds to TRBD1 (6 bases). Germline lookup yields CDR1 MNHEY and CDR2 SVGAGI. V dropped 6 bases and J dropped 6 bases, with 15 bases sitting between them. The CDR3 is made up of 14 amino acids. The CDR3 protein is CASSPTGGRQPQHF. For the CDR3, the DNA is TGTGCCAGCAGCCCGACGGGGGGCCGTCAGCCCCAGCATTTT.

The chain carries TRBV19 and TRBJ2-3; 8 bases agree with TRBD1. V trimming: 9 bases; J trimming: 3 bases; junction bases outside the gene matches: 5. Germline V gene data show CDR1 as LNHDA and CDR2 as SQIVND (reference sequence). The CDR3 length is 13 residues. The CDR3 DNA reads TGTGCCAGGGTAGGACAGGGAACAGATACGCAGTATTTT. It yields the protein CARVGQGTDTQYF.

The gene calls are TRBV6-6 and TRBJ1-3, with a weak D call TRBD1 (6 bases). Germline V gene data show CDR1 as MNHNY and CDR2 as SVGAGI (reference sequence). The ends were cut back, 6 bases at V and 6 bases at J, with 21 bases in the middle. The CDR3 loop spans 16 amino acids. The CDR3 loop is CASSLRAGQLENTIYF. The CDR3 nucleotides are TGTGCCAGCAGCTTGAGGGCCGGACAGTTGGAAAACACCATATATTTT.

This chain joins TRBV7-9 and TRBJ2-6, with D uncertain. The CDR3 is made up of 16 amino acids. V was pared by 4 bases and J by 4 bases, with 14 bases between. Germline values: CDR1 SEHNR, CDR2 FQNEAQ (reference sequence). The CDR3 protein is CASSSTLLWGANVLTF. CDR3 DNA sequence: TGTGCCAGCAGCTCGACACTGCTTTGGGGGGCCAACGTCCTGACTTTC.

The V and J genes are TRBV7-8 and TRBJ1-2, with 10 bases aligning to TRBD1. Germline loops: CDR1 SGHVS, CDR2 FQNEAQ. This CDR3 spans 14 amino acids. The V segment lost 3 bases and the J segment 2 bases; nucleotides outside the gene matches: 0. The DNA for the CDR3 is TGTGCCAGCAGCTTGGACAGGGGGAACTATGGCTACACCTTC. Encoded protein: CASSLDRGNYGYTF. Based on the CDR3 plus reference TRBV7-8 and TRBJ1-2, the full variable domain is GAGVSQSPRYKVAKRGQDVALRCDPISGHVSLFWYQQALGQGPEFLTYFQNEAQLDKSGLPSDRFFAERPEGSVSTLKIQRTQQEDSAVYLCASSLDRGNYGYTFGSGTRLTVV.

In this sample, this clone turned up a few times. The rearrangement uses TRBV21-1 and TRBJ1-5. TRBV21-1 is deemed a pseudogene. The CDR3 contains 12 residues. The CDR3 nucleotides read TGTGCCAGCAGCCCCCGGGTCTTCGGCCAGCATTTT. Translated: CASSPRVFGQHF.

This chain links TRBV2 with TRBJ2-1; 7 nucleotides align to TRBD1. CDR1 is SNHLY and CDR2 is FYNNEI in the germline V gene. This CDR3 spans 10 amino acids. V was clipped by 8 bases and J by 9 bases; unmatched bases: 1. For the CDR3, the DNA is TGTGCCAGCGGACAGGCTGAGCAGTTCTTC. Translating gives CASGQAEQFF.

This sequence joins TRBV6-5 and TRBJ2-7, with 12 bases fitting TRBD2. After removal of 0 bases from V and 5 bases from J, the junction contained 2 bases not matched to a gene. The CDR3 length is 15 residues. Germline V gene sequence: CDR1 MNHEY, CDR2 SVGAGI. CDR3 nucleotide sequence: TGTGCCAGCAGTTACTCAACTAGCGGGGGGAACGAGCAGTACTTC. Translation: CASSYSTSGGNEQYF.

This chain links TRBV4-1 with TRBJ2-3, with unresolved D. The CDR3 is 12 amino acids. The V and J ends lost 1 base and 5 bases respectively, with 4 bases between them. Germline values: CDR1 MGHRA, CDR2 YSYEKL. The CDR3 spells CASSQVLDTQYF. CDR3 coding DNA: TGCGCCAGCAGCCAAGTATTAGATACGCAGTATTTT.

This chain uses TRBV6-1 with TRBJ2-1; no definite D call. This CDR3 is 17 amino acids long. Trimming stripped 0 bases from V and 0 bases from J, with 12 bases between. Germline CDR1 MNHNS, CDR2 SASEGT. The CDR3 spells CASSEAGSTGSYNEQFF. The CDR3 DNA reads as TGTGCCAGCAGTGAAGCTGGCTCCACGGGCTCCTACAATGAGCAGTTCTTC.